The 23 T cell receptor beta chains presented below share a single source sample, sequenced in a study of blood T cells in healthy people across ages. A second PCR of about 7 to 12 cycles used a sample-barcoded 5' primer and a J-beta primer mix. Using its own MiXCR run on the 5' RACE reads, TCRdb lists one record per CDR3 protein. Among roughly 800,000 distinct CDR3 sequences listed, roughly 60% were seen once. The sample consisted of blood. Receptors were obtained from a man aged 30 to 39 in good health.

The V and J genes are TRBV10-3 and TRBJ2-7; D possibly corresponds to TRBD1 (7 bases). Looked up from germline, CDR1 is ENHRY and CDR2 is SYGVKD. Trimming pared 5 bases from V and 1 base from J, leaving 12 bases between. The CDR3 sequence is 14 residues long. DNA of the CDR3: TGTGCCATCAGTCCCGCGGGACAGTCCTACGAGCAGTACTTC. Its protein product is CAISPAGQSYEQYF.

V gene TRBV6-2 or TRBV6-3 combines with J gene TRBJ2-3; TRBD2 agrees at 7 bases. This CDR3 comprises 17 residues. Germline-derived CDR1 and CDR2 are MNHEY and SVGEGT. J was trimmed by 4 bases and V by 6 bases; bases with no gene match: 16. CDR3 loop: CASSRGRGVSGADTQYF. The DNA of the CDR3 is TGTGCCAGCAGCCGGGGGAGGGGAGTGAGTGGGGCAGATACGCAGTATTTT.

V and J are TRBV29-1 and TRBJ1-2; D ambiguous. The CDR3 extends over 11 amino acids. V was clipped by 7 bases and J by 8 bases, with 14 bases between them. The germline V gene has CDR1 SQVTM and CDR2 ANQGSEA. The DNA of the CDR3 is TGCAGCGCCGGGAGCCTTGGGGGCTACACCTTC. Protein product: CSAGSLGGYTF.

Written as DNA, the CDR3 is TGTGCCAGCTCACCAAGGTTGGGTAATGAGCAGTTCTTC. As protein: CASSPRLGNEQFF. The chain carries TRBV18 and TRBJ2-1, with unresolved D. This CDR3 is built from 13 residues. The V end lost 2 bases, the J end lost 7 bases, and 9 bases lay between the germline ends. Germline V gene sequence: CDR1 KGHSH, CDR2 LQKENI.

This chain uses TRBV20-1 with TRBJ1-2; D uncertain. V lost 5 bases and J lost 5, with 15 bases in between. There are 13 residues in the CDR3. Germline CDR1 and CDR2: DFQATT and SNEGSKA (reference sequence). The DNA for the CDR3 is TGCAGTGCTTCTTGGACGGCCTTATATGGCTACACCTTC. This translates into CSASWTALYGYTF.

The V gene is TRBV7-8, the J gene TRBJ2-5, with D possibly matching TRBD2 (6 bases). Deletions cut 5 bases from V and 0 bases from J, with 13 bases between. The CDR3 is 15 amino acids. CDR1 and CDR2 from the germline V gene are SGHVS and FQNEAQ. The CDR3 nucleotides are TGTGCCAGCAGCCTTCGGGACTCTTACCAAGAGACCCAGTACTTC. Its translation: CASSLRDSYQETQYF.

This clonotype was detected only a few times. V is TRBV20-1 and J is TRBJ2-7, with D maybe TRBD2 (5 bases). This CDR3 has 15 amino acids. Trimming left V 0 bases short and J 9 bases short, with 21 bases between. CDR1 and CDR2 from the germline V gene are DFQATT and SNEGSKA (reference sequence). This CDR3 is CSARDHGSPGILQYF. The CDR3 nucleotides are TGCAGTGCTAGAGATCACGGCAGCCCCGGGATACTGCAGTACTTC.

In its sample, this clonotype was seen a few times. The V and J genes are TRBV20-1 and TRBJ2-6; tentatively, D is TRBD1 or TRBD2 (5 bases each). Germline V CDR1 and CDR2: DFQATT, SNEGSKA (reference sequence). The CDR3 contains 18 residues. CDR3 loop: CSSLPRDLDVSGANVLTF. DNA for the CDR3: TGCAGCTCATTGCCCCGGGACCTCGACGTCTCTGGGGCCAACGTCCTGACTTTC.

The CDR3 region has the DNA TGTGCCACCCATATAGGGCAGGGTGGCGAAAAACTGTTTTTT. Translating gives CATHIGQGGEKLFF. This rearrangement joins TRBV28 to TRBJ1-4, with D possibly TRBD1 on 5 matching bases. This CDR3 has 14 amino acids. CDR1 MDHEN and CDR2 SYDVKM come from the germline V gene. Trimming removed 10 bases at V and 8 bases at J, with 20 bases between.

Here the CDR3 reads CASSQVGSNYEQYF. The CDR3 DNA reads as TGCGCCAGCAGCCAAGTCGGCAGCAACTACGAGCAGTACTTC. The J gene is TRBJ2-5, the V gene TRBV4-1; D not certain. The J call may be incorrect, as the DNA end agrees better with TRBJ2-7. This CDR3 comprises 14 residues. Looked up from germline, CDR1 is MGHRA and CDR2 is YSYEKL.

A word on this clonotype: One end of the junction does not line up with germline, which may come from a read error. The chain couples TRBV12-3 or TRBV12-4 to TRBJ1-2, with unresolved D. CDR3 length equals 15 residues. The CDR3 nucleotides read TGTGCCGGCAGTTCTCGGTCCCAGGCTAACTATGGCTACACCTTC. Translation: CAGSSRSQANYGYTF.

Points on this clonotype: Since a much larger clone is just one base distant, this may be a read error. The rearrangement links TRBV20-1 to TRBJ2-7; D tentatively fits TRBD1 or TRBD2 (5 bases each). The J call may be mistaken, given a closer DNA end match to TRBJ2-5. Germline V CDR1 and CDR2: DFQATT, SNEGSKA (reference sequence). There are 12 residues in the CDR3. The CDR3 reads CSAAERGETQYF. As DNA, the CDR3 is TGCAGTGCGGCGGAGAGGGGAGAGACCCAGTACTTC.

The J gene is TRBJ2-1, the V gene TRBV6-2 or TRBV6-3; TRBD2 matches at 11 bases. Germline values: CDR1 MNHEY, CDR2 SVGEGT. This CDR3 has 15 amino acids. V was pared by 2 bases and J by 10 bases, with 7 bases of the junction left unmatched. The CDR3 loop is CASSYALAGVGEQFF. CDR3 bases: TGTGCCAGCAGTTACGCACTAGCGGGAGTAGGGGAGCAGTTCTTC.

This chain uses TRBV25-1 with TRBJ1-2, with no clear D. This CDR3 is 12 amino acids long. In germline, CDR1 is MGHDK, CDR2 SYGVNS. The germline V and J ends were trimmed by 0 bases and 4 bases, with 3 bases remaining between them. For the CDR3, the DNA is TGTGCCAGCAGTGAATATGCCTATGGCTACACCTTC. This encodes CASSEYAYGYTF.

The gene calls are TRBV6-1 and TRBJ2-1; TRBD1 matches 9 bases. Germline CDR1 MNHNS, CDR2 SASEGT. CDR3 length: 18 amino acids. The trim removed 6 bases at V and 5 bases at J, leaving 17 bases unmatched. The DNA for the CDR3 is TGTGCCAGCAGCCCGGGACAGGGATGGGACGCGAAGGACAATGAGCAGTTCTTC. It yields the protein CASSPGQGWDAKDNEQFF.

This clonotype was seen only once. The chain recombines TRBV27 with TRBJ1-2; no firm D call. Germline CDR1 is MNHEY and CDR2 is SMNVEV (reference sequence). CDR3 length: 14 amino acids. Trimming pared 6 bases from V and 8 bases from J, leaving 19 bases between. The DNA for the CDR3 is TGTGCCAGCAGCGTTTTGTCCTCGAGCACGGGCTACACCTTC. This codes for CASSVLSSSTGYTF.

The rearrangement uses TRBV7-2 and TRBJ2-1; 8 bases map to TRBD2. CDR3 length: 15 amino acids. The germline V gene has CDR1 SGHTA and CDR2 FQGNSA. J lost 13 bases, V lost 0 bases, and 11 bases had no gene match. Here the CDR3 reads CASSLAGTRGETQFF. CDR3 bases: TGTGCCAGCAGCTTAGCCGGGACTAGAGGGGAGACCCAGTTCTTC. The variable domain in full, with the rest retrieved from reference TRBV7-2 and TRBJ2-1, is GAGVSQSPSNKVTEKGKDVELRCDPISGHTALYWYRQSLGQGLEFLIYFQGNSAPDKSGLPSDRFSAERTGGSVSTLTIQRTQQEDSAVYLCASSLAGTRGETQFFGPGTRLTVL.

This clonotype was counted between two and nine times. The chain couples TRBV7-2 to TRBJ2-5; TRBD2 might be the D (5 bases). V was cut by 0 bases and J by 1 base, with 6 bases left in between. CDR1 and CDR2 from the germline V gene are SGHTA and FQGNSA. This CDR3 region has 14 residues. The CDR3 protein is CASSLATTQETQYF. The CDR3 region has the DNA TGTGCCAGCAGCTTAGCGACTACCCAAGAGACCCAGTACTTC.

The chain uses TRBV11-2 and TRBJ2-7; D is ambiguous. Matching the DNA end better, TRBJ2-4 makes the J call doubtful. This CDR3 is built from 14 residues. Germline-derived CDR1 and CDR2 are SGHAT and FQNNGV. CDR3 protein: CASSLRYLGNIQYF. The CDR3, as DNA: TGTGCCAGCAGCTTAAGATACCTTGGAAACATTCAGTACTTC.

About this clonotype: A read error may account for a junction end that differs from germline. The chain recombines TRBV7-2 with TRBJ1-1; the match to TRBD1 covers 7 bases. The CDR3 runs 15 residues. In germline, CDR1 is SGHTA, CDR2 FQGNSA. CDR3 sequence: CASSSQGGLNAEAFF. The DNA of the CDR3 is TGTGCCAGCAGCTCCCAAGGGGGCTTGAACGCTGAAGCTTTCTTT.

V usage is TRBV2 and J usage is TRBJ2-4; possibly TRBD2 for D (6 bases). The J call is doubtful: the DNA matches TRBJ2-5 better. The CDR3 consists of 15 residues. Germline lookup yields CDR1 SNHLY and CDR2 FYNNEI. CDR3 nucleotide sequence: TGTGCCAGCAGTCAGAGGGCCTCTGGGGGGGAGACCCAGTACTTC. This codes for CASSQRASGGETQYF.

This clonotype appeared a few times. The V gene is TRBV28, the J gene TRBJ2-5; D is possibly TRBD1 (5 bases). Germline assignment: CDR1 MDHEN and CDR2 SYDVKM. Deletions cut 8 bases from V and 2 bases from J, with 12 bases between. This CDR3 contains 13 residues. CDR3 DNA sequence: TGTGCCAGCCGACCACAGGTGCAAGAGACCCAGTACTTC. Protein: CASRPQVQETQYF. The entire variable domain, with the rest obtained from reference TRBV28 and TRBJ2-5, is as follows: DVKVTQSSRYLVKRTGEKVFLECVQDMDHENMFWYRQDPGLGLRLIYFSYDVKMKEKGDIPEGYSVSREKKERFSLILESASTNQTSMYLCASRPQVQETQYFGPGTRLLVL.

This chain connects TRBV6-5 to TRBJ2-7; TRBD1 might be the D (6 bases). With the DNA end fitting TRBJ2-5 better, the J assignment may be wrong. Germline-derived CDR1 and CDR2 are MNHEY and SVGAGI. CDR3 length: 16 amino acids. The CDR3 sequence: CASSYGLGAGAKTQYF. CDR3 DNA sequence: TGTGCCAGCAGTTACGGGTTAGGGGCAGGGGCGAAGACCCAGTACTTC.